A single sample is the source of the 9 T cell receptor beta chains below, sequenced in a study of cytomegalovirus exposure and HLA in healthy donors. Use of 60 Vbeta and 13 Jbeta primers characterized the PCR. Data came from immunoSEQ multiplex PCR; TCRdb stores just in-frame clones and leaves some out. The data hold 95,000 to 150,000 clones, with roughly 82% observed a single time. Sequences were obtained from PBMCs. These receptors originate from a human donor in good health.

The rearrangement links TRBV28 to TRBJ1-1; 7 bases match TRBD1. The CDR3 sequence is 12 residues long. Looked up from germline, CDR1 is MDHEN and CDR2 is SYDVKM. V lost 6 bases, J lost 6 bases, and 4 bases stayed unmatched. The CDR3 nucleotides read TGTGCCAGCAGCCCAGGGGGAGCTGAAGCTTTCTTT. This gives the protein CASSPGGAEAFF.

This rearrangement joins TRBV6-6 to TRBJ1-2, with D possibly matching TRBD1 (5 bases). Germline values: CDR1 MNHNY, CDR2 SVGAGI (reference sequence). V lost 7 bases and J 8 bases, leaving 26 bases between the germline ends. The CDR3 contains 16 residues. CDR3 DNA sequence: TGTGCCAGCACCCTATCAAGGTCCGACATTGCAGGGGGCTACACCTTC. Translated: CASTLSRSDIAGGYTF.

This chain connects TRBV15 to TRBJ2-3, with D unresolved. V lost 3 bases to trimming and J lost 0 bases, with 7 bases between them. Germline loops: CDR1 LNHNV, CDR2 YYDKDF (reference sequence). This CDR3 contains 14 residues. The CDR3 coding sequence is TGTGCCACCAGCAGGCGGAAGAGCACAGATACGCAGTATTTT. Protein: CATSRRKSTDTQYF.

The rearrangement joins TRBV6-1 to TRBJ1-1, with 7 bases lining up with TRBD1. From germline, CDR1 is MNHNS and CDR2 SASEGT. Trimming took 3 bases from V and 0 from J; bases not matched to a gene: 4. This CDR3 is 15 amino acids long. The CDR3 DNA follows: TGTGCCAGCAGTGAGGTAGGGGGCCTGAACACTGAAGCTTTCTTT. It codes for CASSEVGGLNTEAFF.

This clone was seen more than once but under ten times. This chain links TRBV5-6 with TRBJ2-3; the match to TRBD2 covers 13 bases. Germline CDR1 reads SGHDT; CDR2 reads YYEEEE. The CDR3 covers 16 residues. V dropped 2 bases and J dropped 4; count of bases not matched to a gene: 4. This chain's CDR3 is CASSFRTSGSADTQYF. The CDR3 bases are TGTGCCAGCAGCTTCCGGACTAGCGGGAGCGCAGATACGCAGTATTTT.

The CDR3 bases are TGTGCCAGCAGCCCTCGGACAGCTTACATGAACACTGAAGCTTTCTTT. Translating it yields CASSPRTAYMNTEAFF. V usage is TRBV7-9 and J usage is TRBJ1-1, with a tentative D call TRBD1 (6 bases). CDR3 length: 16 residues. Deletions cut 5 bases from V and 0 bases from J, with 16 bases between. Germline V CDR1 and CDR2: SEHNR, FQNEAQ (reference sequence). The full variable domain, completed using reference TRBV7-9 and TRBJ1-1, is DTGVSQNPRHKITKRGQNVTFRCDPISEHNRLYWYRQTLGQGPEFLTYFQNEAQLEKSRLLSDRFSAERPKGSFSTLEIQRTEQGDSAMYLCASSPRTAYMNTEAFFGQGTRLTVV.

CDR3 DNA: TGTGCCAGCAGTCTGACAGGGCCTACCTACGAGCAGTACTTC. It yields the protein CASSLTGPTYEQYF. V and J are TRBV28 and TRBJ2-7; TRBD1 matches 7 bases. CDR3 length equals 14 residues. After removal of 5 bases from V and 2 bases from J, the junction contained 6 bases not matched to a gene. Looked up from germline, CDR1 is MDHEN and CDR2 is SYDVKM.

The V call is TRBV27, the J call TRBJ2-5; D remains ambiguous. The J call may be wrong; the DNA end is better matched by TRBJ2-7. CDR3 length: 16 amino acids. Germline V gene sequence: CDR1 MNHEY, CDR2 SMNVEV (reference sequence). CDR3 amino acids: CASSLITPFDTYEQYF. The CDR3 DNA reads as TGTGCCAGCAGTTTAATTACCCCCTTCGACACCTACGAGCAGTACTTC.

The rearrangement joins TRBV5-4 to TRBJ1-2; 9 positions agree with TRBD1. This CDR3 comprises 15 residues. Trimming cost V 5 bases and J 5 bases; bases outside gene matches: 10. Germline CDR1 is SGHNT and CDR2 is YYREEE (reference sequence). The CDR3 region is CASRLYRQGEYGYTF. The DNA of the CDR3 is TGTGCCAGCAGGTTATACCGACAGGGGGAGTATGGCTACACCTTC.